The 7 T cell receptor beta chains reported below all come from one sample, sequenced in a study of Graves' ophthalmopathy and Graves' hyperthyroidism. Amplified material comprised TCR beta CDR3 regions derived from RNA transcripts. A first-round RT-PCR used HTBI primers, followed by a second-round multiplex PCR. TCRdb redid the calling of the multiplex PCR reads with MiXCR, one entry per CDR3 protein. The table shows roughly 160,000 distinct CDR3 sequences, with less than 45% occurring only once. The sequenced sample was peripheral blood. The receptors come from a woman aged 40 to 50 with Graves' ophthalmopathy.

This clonotype was picked up many times. The chain employs TRBV12-5 and TRBJ1-6; no firm D call. V was pared by 6 bases and J by 6 bases, with 12 bases between. The CDR3 extends over 14 amino acids. Looked up from germline, CDR1 is LGHNT and CDR2 is FRNRAP. For the CDR3, the DNA is TGTGCTAGTGGCCCCGACGGATCTAATTCACCCCTCCACTTT. Protein product: CASGPDGSNSPLHF. Together with reference TRBV12-5 and TRBJ1-6, the CDR3 gives the full variable domain: DARVTQTPRHKVTEMGQEVTMRCQPILGHNTVFWYRQTMMQGLELLAYFRNRAPLDDSGMPKDRFSAEMPDATLATLKIQPSEPRDSAVYFCASGPDGSNSPLHFGNGTRLTVT.

The chain employs TRBV6-5 and TRBJ2-7; 9 bases fit TRBD2. CDR3 length: 16 residues. Losses at the gene ends were 3 bases for V and 4 bases for J; bases not matched to a gene: 10. The germline CDR1 and CDR2 sequences are MNHEY and SVGAGI. CDR3 protein: CASSYAATSGAYEQYF. For the CDR3, the DNA is TGTGCCAGCAGTTATGCGGCGACTAGCGGAGCATACGAGCAGTACTTC.

In this sample, this clonotype turned up many times. V is TRBV28 and J is TRBJ1-2; 8 nucleotides match TRBD1. The length of the CDR3 is 13 residues. Germline trimming cut 7 bases from V and 4 bases from J; bases unmatched to any gene: 5. Germline V gene data show CDR1 as MDHEN and CDR2 as SYDVKM. In DNA, the CDR3 is TGTGCCAGCAATTCAGGGGGCACCTATGGCTACACCTTC. It codes for CASNSGGTYGYTF.

This clonotype showed up just once. The CDR3 nucleotides are TGCGCCAGCAGCCTCTCAGAGTCCATGAACACTGAAGCTTTCTTT. Protein: CASSLSESMNTEAFF. J is TRBJ1-1 and V is TRBV4-1; D gene unclear. There are 15 residues in the CDR3. Trimming cost V 4 bases and J 0 bases, with 12 bases left between them. Germline lookup yields CDR1 MGHRA and CDR2 YSYEKL.

V usage is TRBV12-3 or TRBV12-4 and J usage is TRBJ2-7; D uncertain. Trimming stripped 4 bases from V and 2 bases from J, with 9 bases between. This CDR3 is 13 amino acids long. CDR3 sequence: CASSSLAAYEQYF. DNA for the CDR3: TGTGCCAGCAGTTCTCTGGCAGCCTACGAGCAGTACTTC.

This clonotype was counted only a few times. CDR3: CASSLIGIQETQYF. The CDR3 DNA sequence: TGTGCCAGCAGCTTAATAGGGATTCAAGAGACCCAGTACTTC. This sequence joins TRBV7-2 and TRBJ2-5, with D unclear. Germline loops: CDR1 SGHTA, CDR2 FQGNSA. V gave up 2 bases and J gave up 2 bases, with 9 bases separating them. The CDR3 has 14 amino acids. Supplemented by reference TRBV7-2 and TRBJ2-5, the full variable domain reads GAGVSQSPSNKVTEKGKDVELRCDPISGHTALYWYRQSLGQGLEFLIYFQGNSAPDKSGLPSDRFSAERTGGSVSTLTIQRTQQEDSAVYLCASSLIGIQETQYFGPGTRLLVL.

This clonotype showed up many times. The rearrangement links TRBV20-1 to TRBJ2-7; perhaps D is TRBD1 or TRBD2 (5 bases each). Germline assignment: CDR1 DFQATT and CDR2 SNEGSKA (reference sequence). The CDR3 is 15 residues long. V gave up 0 bases and J gave up 5 bases, with 17 bases separating them. For the CDR3, the DNA is TGCAGTGCTAGAGACCCGGGACCTCGCCCGGACGAGCAGTACTTC. Residues: CSARDPGPRPDEQYF.